A selection of T cell receptor beta chains follows, all from one sample in a study of blood T cells in healthy people across ages. TCRdb called the 5' RACE reads again in MiXCR, with one record for every CDR3 protein. The repertoire consists of hundreds of thousands of distinct CDR3 sequences, with roughly 41% occurring once and the leading ten covering 20%. The sample consisted of blood. All receptors come from a woman aged 60-75 years in good health. Both conserved end residues are part of each CDR3. A D gene is named only where the DNA matches it firmly. Clone size, where shown, is once, few, many, or a class for clones that have expanded.

TGCAGTGCTAGCCTGTCCAGGGGACTTTCCTACAATGAGCAGTTCTTC,CSASLSRGLSYNEQFF,few,TRBV20-1,NA,TRBJ2-1
TGCAGTGCTAGAGGAACAGGGGGCGCGAATGAGCAGTACTTC,CSARGTGGANEQYF,once,TRBV20-1,TRBD1,TRBJ2-5
TGTGCCAGCAGCTTAGTCGGAGTTCGCACCGGGGAGCTGTTTTTT,CASSLVGVRTGELFF,NA,TRBV13,NA,TRBJ2-2
TGCACCAGCAGCCAGGCTAGCGGGAGGAACTACAATGAGCAGTTCTTC,CTSSQASGRNYNEQFF,NA,TRBV4-1,TRBD2,TRBJ2-1
TGTGCCAGCAGCTTACGGGGGACTGGGGCCAACGTCCTGACTTTC,CASSLRGTGANVLTF,many,TRBV7-9,NA,TRBJ2-6
TGTGCCAGCAGTGAAGGGGGACGTCCGGGGCAGTTCTTC,CASSEGGRPGQFF,NA,TRBV25-1,NA,TRBJ2-1
TGTGCCAGCAATCCTTCTAGCGGGTTGGGCCAAAACATTCAGTACTTC,CASNPSSGLGQNIQYF,few,TRBV6-2/TRBV6-3,TRBD2,TRBJ2-4
TGCGCCAGCAGCTTGTTCAGTAACTATGGCTACACCTTC,CASSLFSNYGYTF,once,TRBV5-1,NA,TRBJ1-2
TGTGCCAGCAGCTCGTCTGGCGGGCTAGACTACAATGAGCAGTTCTTC,CASSSSGGLDYNEQFF,many,TRBV7-9,NA,TRBJ2-1
TGCAGTGCTAGACCCCTGAGGACGGAGACCCAGTACTTC,CSARPLRTETQYF,few,TRBV20-1,NA,TRBJ2-5
TGCAGTGCTAGAGATCCGGCGGGAGCTACGACTGGAGGGTACAATGAGCAGTTCTTC,CSARDPAGATTGGYNEQFF,NA,TRBV20-1,TRBD2,TRBJ2-1
TGCAGTGCTATAGCGGGAAGTTCCTACAATGAGCAGTTCTTC,CSAIAGSSYNEQFF,few,TRBV20-1,TRBD2,TRBJ2-1
TGTGCCAGCAGTCCTACTTACGGACTAGCGGGAGTCTACGAGCAGTACTTC,CASSPTYGLAGVYEQYF,once,TRBV27,TRBD2,TRBJ2-7
TGTGCCACCGGGACTAGCGGGAATGAGCAGTTCTTC,CATGTSGNEQFF,many,TRBV10-3,TRBD2,TRBJ2-1
TGTGCCAGCAGTGCTAGCTTTTCCTACAATGAGCAGTTCTTC,CASSASFSYNEQFF,NA,TRBV2,NA,TRBJ2-1
TGTGCCAGCAGTGTAAGCGGGGGAGATAGCTCCTACAATGAGCAGTTCTTC,CASSVSGGDSSYNEQFF,once,TRBV2,TRBD2,TRBJ2-1
TGTGCCAGCGGGAGGGTTAGCAATCAGCCCCAGCATTTT,CASGRVSNQPQHF,few,TRBV6-5,NA,TRBJ1-5
TGTGCCACCAGCAGAGATGGGGAGACAAGCTCCTACAATGAGCAGTTCTTC,CATSRDGETSSYNEQFF,NA,TRBV15,NA,TRBJ2-1
TGTGCCAGCAGGCTTTTTGCAGATACGCAGTATTTT,CASRLFADTQYF,NA,TRBV7-2,NA,TRBJ2-3
TGCAGTGCTGGGGGAGCTAGCGGGGGCCGGGAACAAGAGACCCAGTACTTC,CSAGGASGGREQETQYF,NA,TRBV20-1,TRBD2,TRBJ2-5
TGTGCCAGCAGCCTAACAGTCAGAGATACGCAGTATTTT,CASSLTVRDTQYF,NA,TRBV7-3,NA,TRBJ2-3
TGCAGCGTTGAACTGGGGCAGGGCGGCGACGAGCAGTACTTC,CSVELGQGGDEQYF,NA,TRBV29-1,NA,TRBJ2-7
TGTGCCACCAGTGATTTGGTAGATCAGCCCCAGCATTTT,CATSDLVDQPQHF,NA,TRBV24-1,NA,TRBJ1-5
TGTGCCTGCAGCTTAATGGCGCCCCCAGATACGCAGTATTTT,CACSLMAPPDTQYF,NA,TRBV7-3,NA,TRBJ2-3